The rows below give T cell receptor beta chains drawn from one sample of a study of identical twins. One entry per CDR3 protein, called by TCRdb with MiXCR from the 5' RACE reads. The sample has 550,000 to 700,000 distinct CDR3 sequences; approximately 21% are singletons. Separately, the same data were catalogued under a study of T cells expressing NK-cell markers.

The sequenced sample was PBMCs. The receptors stem from a woman aged 18-29 years in good health. CDR3s leave out the opening cysteine and the closing phenylalanine or tryptophan.

CDR3 length	V gene	J gene	CDR3 protein
12	TRBV10-3	TRBJ2-7	AIGAGQTTYEQY
10	TRBV20-1	TRBJ1-1	SALWGSTEAF
13	TRBV12-3/TRBV12-4	TRBJ1-4	ASSLGQGPFEKLF
13	TRBV20-1	TRBJ1-2	SARLTGTANYGYT
11	TRBV20-1	TRBJ1-2	TSARGNGYGYT
14	TRBV11-3	TRBJ2-1	ASSLGLGGGDNEQF
13	TRBV7-9	TRBJ2-2	ASSPGAFYTGELF
13	TRBV20-1	TRBJ2-3	SAREDGFGTDTQY
17	TRBV21-1	TRBJ2-2	ARKWGVRLAGGVHRELF
13	TRBV29-1	TRBJ1-1	SVEWSNILNTEAF
12	TRBV12-3/TRBV12-4	TRBJ2-7	ASSLGGPPYEQY
14	TRBV6-1	TRBJ1-4	ASSRTDTRDNEKLF
13	TRBV9	TRBJ2-7	ASSVGLAAVYEQY
15	TRBV19	TRBJ2-3	ASTPRPTSGRPYTQY
12	TRBV2	TRBJ2-1	ATQFGGGYNEQF
12	TRBV20-1	TRBJ2-2	SARTGTRGGELF